The 13 T cell receptor beta chains reported below all come from one sample, sequenced in a study of neurological immune-mediated disorders. TCRdb itself ran the 5' RACE reads through MiXCR, one entry per CDR3 protein. The sample lists 44,000 or so distinct CDR3 sequences, under 6.5% seen once, with 0.57% in the top ten. The sample was CD4+ T cells from blood. The source of these receptors is a middle-aged woman in good health.

The chain couples TRBV6-1 to TRBJ2-1; 10 bases line up with TRBD2. Germline lookup yields CDR1 MNHNS and CDR2 SASEGT. V was clipped by 2 bases and J by 4 bases; unmatched bases: 5. This CDR3 has 16 amino acids. CDR3 loop: CASSENLAGAYNEQFF. CDR3 sequence (DNA): TGTGCCAGCAGTGAAAACCTAGCGGGAGCATACAATGAGCAGTTCTTC.

This clonotype was picked up many times. J is TRBJ2-1 and V is TRBV5-1; 7 bases are shared with TRBD2. The CDR3 covers 17 residues. V trimming: 1 base; J trimming: 0 bases; junction bases outside the gene matches: 7. The germline V gene has CDR1 SGHRS and CDR2 YFSETQ. CDR3 in amino acids: CASSLFERGSSYNEQFF. CDR3 nucleotides: TGCGCCAGCAGCTTGTTCGAGCGGGGCAGCTCCTACAATGAGCAGTTCTTC.

There are many counts of this clonotype. In DNA, the CDR3 is TGTGCCAGCAGTTTAACGGGACAGGGATCGTACGAGCAGTACTTC. This gives the protein CASSLTGQGSYEQYF. V is TRBV28 and J is TRBJ2-7; 9 bases map to TRBD1. The CDR3 sequence is 15 residues long. J was trimmed by 4 bases and V by 2 bases; bases with no gene match: 6. Germline CDR1 reads MDHEN; CDR2 reads SYDVKM.

This clonotype was recorded many times. The chain recombines TRBV28 with TRBJ2-5; the D gene is possibly TRBD1 (5 bases). Per the germline V gene, CDR1 is MDHEN and CDR2 is SYDVKM. Trimming stripped 7 bases from V and 5 bases from J, with 17 bases between. CDR3 length: 14 amino acids. CDR3 DNA sequence: TGTGCCAGCACCCAGGGTGGGATCTCGGAGACCCAGTACTTC. Its translation is CASTQGGISETQYF.

At least ten counts were recorded for this clonotype. V gene TRBV15 combines with J gene TRBJ2-7; D gene unclear. V dropped 0 bases and J dropped 3 bases, with 6 bases sitting between them. This CDR3 spans 13 amino acids. CDR1 LNHNV and CDR2 YYDKDF come from the germline V gene (reference sequence). In DNA, the CDR3 is TGTGCCACCAGCAGAGAGGGTGGCTACGAGCAGTACTTC. It codes for CATSREGGYEQYF.

This clonotype occurred many times. This chain uses TRBV29-1 with TRBJ2-1; weak D call: TRBD2 (7 bases). Germline assignment: CDR1 SQVTM and CDR2 ANQGSEA. The CDR3 has 13 amino acids. V dropped 5 bases and J dropped 9 bases, with 17 bases sitting between them. The CDR3 DNA reads as TGCAGCGTTCGCGGGGGACAAATCAGTGAGCAGTTCTTC. Protein: CSVRGGQISEQFF.

This clonotype was detected ten times or more. The chain uses TRBV27 and TRBJ2-3, with D hard to call. Trimming left V 6 bases short and J 2 bases short, with 12 bases between. The CDR3 is 14 amino acids. Germline CDR1 MNHEY, CDR2 SMNVEV (reference sequence). CDR3: CASRRTVTTDTQYF. The CDR3 nucleotides read TGTGCCAGCAGGAGAACCGTCACCACAGATACGCAGTATTTT.

This chain joins TRBV5-1 and TRBJ2-3, with 7 positions matching TRBD1. The CDR3 extends over 13 amino acids. Losses at the gene ends were 6 bases for V and 4 bases for J; bases not matched to a gene: 5. Looked up from germline, CDR1 is SGHRS and CDR2 is YFSETQ. CDR3 nucleotides: TGCGCCAGCAACAGGGGAATTGCAGATACGCAGTATTTT. It encodes CASNRGIADTQYF.

This clonotype was seen many times. The chain uses TRBV20-1 and TRBJ2-7, with 9 positions matching TRBD2. V lost 1 base to trimming and J lost 7 bases; unmatched junction nucleotides: 20. CDR3 length: 18 residues. Germline V CDR1 and CDR2: DFQATT, SNEGSKA (reference sequence). The CDR3 DNA is TGCAGTGCTAGAGGTTCGGGACAAACCGGGACTAGCCTCCTAGAGCAGTACTTC. Translating gives CSARGSGQTGTSLLEQYF.

This clonotype was counted at least ten times. The rearrangement links TRBV18 to TRBJ2-2; D may be TRBD2 (5 bases). V lost 1 base and J 4 bases, leaving 7 bases between the germline ends. The CDR3 extends over 14 amino acids. Germline assignment: CDR1 KGHSH and CDR2 LQKENI. In DNA form, the CDR3 reads TGTGCCAGCTCACCACAAGGGAGCACCGGGGAGCTGTTTTTT. Amino acid sequence: CASSPQGSTGELFF.

This clonotype was found many times. The chain uses TRBV27 and TRBJ2-5, with 8 bases matching TRBD2. The CDR3 is 14 amino acids. CDR1 and CDR2 (germline): MNHEY, SMNVEV (reference sequence). Trimming removed 7 bases from V and 8 bases from J; junction bases left unmatched: 12. The CDR3 sequence is CASNNGRGMGTQYF. The CDR3 nucleotides are TGTGCCAGCAATAACGGGAGGGGGATGGGAACCCAGTACTTC.

This clonotype was detected ten times or more. The V call is TRBV6-5, the J call TRBJ1-2; 7 bases are shared with TRBD1. Trimming took 6 bases from V and 13 from J; bases not matched to a gene: 17. The germline gives CDR1 MNHEY, CDR2 SVGAGI. The CDR3 extends over 14 amino acids. CDR3 loop: CASSQQGQGGKGTF. CDR3 nucleotide sequence: TGTGCCAGCAGCCAACAGGGGCAGGGCGGTAAAGGCACCTTC.

This clonotype was recorded at least ten times. The V gene is TRBV7-9, the J gene TRBJ2-1; 13 nucleotides line up with TRBD2. Germline V gene sequence: CDR1 SEHNR, CDR2 FQNEAQ (reference sequence). This CDR3 is 17 amino acids long. The trim removed 5 bases at V and 3 bases at J, leaving 7 bases unmatched. The CDR3 is CASSPRTSGRDYNEQFF. The CDR3 DNA follows: TGTGCCAGCAGCCCACGGACTAGCGGGAGAGACTACAATGAGCAGTTCTTC.